The TCR beta chain described here comes from a study of T cell repertoires in cytomegalovirus infection. On the study more broadly: CMV epitopes used comprised recently identified HLA-C-restricted ones and well-studied HLA-B-restricted ones. Public signatures in TCR beta pointed to CMV infection and matching HLA type. Findings and caveats of the study: Totalled public TCR beta family frequency picked out people who carried CMV plus the relevant HLA.

Concerning this clonotype: The antigen remains unidentified.

TCRdb used MiXCR to reprocess the reads, holding one entry per CDR3 protein. The sample consists of about 890,000 distinct CDR3 sequences, 30% to 40% of them appearing once. CDR3 length equals 16 residues. V was pared by 4 bases and J by 1 base, with 7 bases of the junction left unmatched. Germline loops: CDR1 LGHDT, CDR2 YNNKEL (reference sequence). This chain uses TRBV3-1 with TRBJ1-1, with 9 nucleotides matching TRBD1. Sequencing was performed on cultured CD8+ T cells from PBMCs, taken from culture after CMV antigen stimulation. The TCR originated in a human donor in good health (CMV status not recorded). Some clones in this sample may be carry-over from other donors' samples. The CDR3 spells CASSRTGTGRNTEAFF. The CDR3 bases are TGTGCCAGCAGCCGAACCGGGACAGGGAGGAACACTGAAGCTTTCTTT.